The clone carrying this T cell receptor (beta chain) occurred many times. Its specificity is not known. The diagnosis combined clinical symptoms, thyroxine, TRAb, thyroid ultrasound and orbital computed tomography scans. Fresh peripheral blood, roughly 10 ml, was the PBMC source. This entry comes from a study of Graves' ophthalmopathy and Graves' hyperthyroidism. Amplification of TCR beta CDR3 regions used RNA transcripts. In the first round, RT-PCR was carried out with HTBI primers, and a multiplex PCR formed the second round. From the multiplex PCR reads, TCRdb called clonotypes with MiXCR, one entry per CDR3 protein. The sample holds 400,000 or so distinct CDR3 sequences, 15% seen once. Germline lookup yields CDR1 MGHDK and CDR2 SYGVNS. The CDR3 contains 15 residues. V lost 1 base, J lost 4 bases, and 13 bases lay in between. Regarding the study as a whole: Blood samples also showed most expanded thyroid clonotypes exceeding 0.001 frequency.

The TCR comes from a woman aged 18-35 years with stable Graves' hyperthyroidism. This chain joins TRBV25-1 and TRBJ1-1; unclear D gene. Sequencing was performed on peripheral blood. The DNA of the CDR3 is TGTGCCAGCAGTGAATTTATGGGGTCCCGCACTGAAGCTTTCTTT. The encoded protein is CASSEFMGSRTEAFF.